The 29 T cell receptor beta chains presented below share a single source sample, sequenced in a study of shared clonotypes between healthy human individuals. The protocol was immunoSEQ multiplex PCR, while the TCRdb copy is restricted to in-frame clones and leaves out a portion. This table holds over 1.4 million clones, approximately 97% found once. Sample: naive CD4+ T cells sorted from blood. The subset: CD45RA+ positively selected. These receptor sequences come from a man aged 25-40 years in good health.

The gene calls are TRBV4-3 and TRBJ2-7; unclear D gene. CDR1 and CDR2 from the germline V gene are LGHNA and YSLEER. The CDR3 is 17 residues long. V lost 3 bases, J lost 0 bases, and 18 bases lay in between. CDR3 in DNA: TGCGCCAGCAGCCAGGACGGGCCTAACAAAAGCTCCTACGAGCAGTACTTC. Translating it yields CASSQDGPNKSSYEQYF.

The rearrangement links TRBV13 to TRBJ1-1; D unclear. The CDR3 length is 12 residues. CDR1 is PRHDT, CDR2 FYEKMQ, per germline (reference sequence). With 5 bases removed from V and 3 bases from J, the gap between germline ends came to 7 bases. Written as DNA, the CDR3 is TGTGCCAGCAGCGCCGAGGACACTGAAGCTTTCTTT. Its protein is CASSAEDTEAFF.

This chain connects TRBV5-1 to TRBJ2-1, with 10 bases that match TRBD1. V dropped 1 base and J dropped 3; count of bases not matched to a gene: 4. The CDR3 consists of 16 residues. Germline-derived CDR1 and CDR2 are SGHRS and YFSETQ. CDR3 bases: TGCGCCAGCAGCTTGACGACAGGGGGCAACTACAATGAGCAGTTCTTC. Protein product: CASSLTTGGNYNEQFF.

The rearrangement joins TRBV30 to TRBJ1-3, with a tentative D call TRBD1 (5 bases). Trimming took 1 base from V and 4 from J, leaving 8 bases between them. CDR3 length: 13 amino acids. Germline V lookup: CDR1 GTSNPN, CDR2 SVGIG (reference sequence). As DNA, the CDR3 is TGTGCCTGGAGTGAGGGGTACGGAAACACCATATATTTT. Residues: CAWSEGYGNTIYF.

J is TRBJ2-1 and V is TRBV2, with a tentative D call TRBD2 (6 bases). Germline CDR1 reads SNHLY; CDR2 reads FYNNEI. The V end was cut by 6 bases, the J end by 2 bases, with 11 bases between. This CDR3 spans 14 amino acids. The CDR3 loop is CASRRGAPYNEQFF. The CDR3 DNA follows: TGTGCCAGCAGGCGCGGGGCCCCCTACAATGAGCAGTTCTTC.

V and J are TRBV9 and TRBJ1-5; D uncertain. Germline V gene data show CDR1 as SGDLS and CDR2 as YYNGEE. The CDR3 totals 15 residues. Deletions cut 0 bases from V and 0 bases from J, with 7 bases between. DNA for the CDR3: TGTGCCAGCAGCGTAGACGCCAGTAGCAATCAGCCCCAGCATTTT. Its protein is CASSVDASSNQPQHF. Together with reference TRBV9 and TRBJ1-5, the CDR3 gives the full variable domain: DSGVTQTPKHLITATGQRVTLRCSPRSGDLSVYWYQQSLDQGLQFLIQYYNGEERAKGNILERFSAQQFPDLHSELNLSSLELGDSALYFCASSVDASSNQPQHFGDGTRLSIL.

The chain joins TRBV19 to TRBJ2-7; D is unresolved. The CDR3 consists of 13 residues. V lost 3 bases and J lost 3, with 9 bases in between. The V gene's germline CDR1 is LNHDA and CDR2 SQIVND (reference sequence). The CDR3 region is CASSMPGRYEQYF. The CDR3 DNA sequence: TGTGCCAGTAGTATGCCGGGCCGCTACGAGCAGTACTTC.

The rearrangement links TRBV28 to TRBJ2-2; D not resolved. The CDR3 spans 11 residues. The V end was cut by 4 bases, the J end by 6 bases, with 3 bases between. Germline V gene sequence: CDR1 MDHEN, CDR2 SYDVKM. The chain's CDR3 is CASSYSGELFF. The CDR3 coding sequence is TGTGCCAGCAGTTACTCCGGGGAGCTGTTTTTT.

V and J are TRBV5-5 and TRBJ1-3; D gene ambiguous. Germline CDR1 SGHKS, CDR2 YYEKEE (reference sequence). The length of the CDR3 is 14 residues. Trimming removed 3 bases from V and 0 bases from J, with 7 bases in between. The CDR3 sequence is CASSSYSSGNTIYF. CDR3 nucleotides: TGTGCCAGCAGCTCCTACTCCTCTGGAAACACCATATATTTT. The variable domain in full, completed from reference TRBV5-5 and TRBJ1-3, reads DAGVTQSPTHLIKTRGQQVTLRCSPISGHKSVSWYQQVLGQGPQFIFQYYEKEERGRGNFPDRFSARQFPNYSSELNVNALLLGDSALYLCASSSYSSGNTIYFGEGSWLTVV.

The rearrangement links TRBV19 to TRBJ2-7; TRBD1 aligns across 7 bases. This CDR3 is built from 13 residues. Germline V gene lookup returns CDR1 LNHDA and CDR2 SQIVND (reference sequence). V was pared by 6 bases and J by 3 bases, with 5 bases of the junction left unmatched. CDR3 bases: TGTGCCAGTAGGGGGACAGAACACTACGAGCAGTACTTC. This translates into CASRGTEHYEQYF.

V and J are TRBV7-9 and TRBJ1-2, with unresolved D. Trimming removed 5 bases from V and 7 bases from J, with 11 bases in between. The germline gives CDR1 SEHNR, CDR2 FQNEAQ (reference sequence). The CDR3 runs to 12 residues. Here the CDR3 DNA reads TGTGCCAGCAGCCTAGTTGAGGGTGGCTACACCTTC. It is translated as CASSLVEGGYTF. Full variable domain (remainder filled in from reference TRBV7-9 and TRBJ1-2): DTGVSQNPRHKITKRGQNVTFRCDPISEHNRLYWYRQTLGQGPEFLTYFQNEAQLEKSRLLSDRFSAERPKGSFSTLEIQRTEQGDSAMYLCASSLVEGGYTFGSGTRLTVV.

CDR3 sequence reads: CASSLAITPETQYF. As DNA, the CDR3 is TGCGCCAGCAGCTTGGCCATTACACCAGAGACCCAGTACTTC. The genes are TRBV5-1 and TRBJ2-5; D remains ambiguous. The CDR3 is 14 amino acids. CDR1 is SGHRS and CDR2 is YFSETQ in the germline V gene. Trimming took 0 bases from V and 4 from J, leaving 10 bases between them. Complete variable domain (other parts from reference TRBV5-1 and TRBJ2-5): KAGVTQTPRYLIKTRGQQVTLSCSPISGHRSVSWYQQTPGQGLQFLFEYFSETQRNKGNFPGRFSGRQFSNSRSEMNVSTLELGDSALYLCASSLAITPETQYFGPGTRLLVL.

This clone appeared a single time. The chain links TRBV9 to TRBJ2-5, with 8 bases fitting TRBD1. The CDR3 has 15 residues. V was pared by 3 bases and J by 3 bases, with 7 bases of the junction left unmatched. Germline CDR1 and CDR2: SGDLS and YYNGEE. The CDR3 DNA reads TGTGCCAGCAGCGCGGATGGACAGGGTGAAGAGACCCAGTACTTC. This codes for CASSADGQGEETQYF. The full variable domain, with the rest looked up from reference TRBV9 and TRBJ2-5, is DSGVTQTPKHLITATGQRVTLRCSPRSGDLSVYWYQQSLDQGLQFLIQYYNGEERAKGNILERFSAQQFPDLHSELNLSSLELGDSALYFCASSADGQGEETQYFGPGTRLLVL.

V usage is TRBV19 and J usage is TRBJ2-1, with 9 bases fitting TRBD2. V lost 9 bases, J lost 2 bases, and 2 bases stayed unmatched. The germline V gene has CDR1 LNHDA and CDR2 SQIVND (reference sequence). The CDR3 contains 13 residues. CDR3: CARASGTYNEQFF. The CDR3 DNA follows: TGTGCCAGGGCTAGCGGGACCTACAATGAGCAGTTCTTC.

CDR3 nucleotide sequence: TGTGCCAGCAGTTCTGAAGGGACTGAAGCTTTCTTT. Translation gives CASSSEGTEAFF. The V gene is TRBV27, the J gene TRBJ1-1; D ambiguous. Germline V gives CDR1 MNHEY, CDR2 SMNVEV (reference sequence). The CDR3 is made up of 12 amino acids. Trimming took 4 bases from V and 5 from J, leaving 8 bases between them.

This clone was observed a single time. This chain connects TRBV5-4 to TRBJ2-2; a possible D gene is TRBD1 (6 bases). Germline CDR1 and CDR2: SGHNT and YYREEE (reference sequence). The CDR3 loop spans 14 amino acids. The V gene lost 4 bases and the J gene lost 3 bases, with 10 bases spanning the gap. The CDR3 nucleotides read TGTGCCAGCAGCCCGAGGACAGACACCGGGGAGCTGTTTTTT. It yields the protein CASSPRTDTGELFF.

The gene calls are TRBV18 and TRBJ1-1; D gene unclear. Germline lookup yields CDR1 KGHSH and CDR2 LQKENI. The CDR3 is 13 residues long. V lost 3 bases and J 3 bases, leaving 8 bases between the germline ends. As DNA, the CDR3 is TGTGCCAGCTCACCGAACTATGACACTGAAGCTTTCTTT. This codes for CASSPNYDTEAFF.

The V and J genes are TRBV5-8 and TRBJ1-1; D not certain. V was trimmed by 2 bases and J by 0 bases, leaving 8 bases between them. The CDR3 covers 14 residues. Per germline, CDR1 SGHTS and CDR2 YDEGEE. CDR3 DNA sequence: TGTGCCAGCAGCTTTGGCCCCATGAACACTGAAGCTTTCTTT. This codes for CASSFGPMNTEAFF.

The V gene is TRBV18, the J gene TRBJ2-1, with D perhaps being TRBD1 or TRBD2 (5 bases each). The CDR3 has 14 residues. Germline values: CDR1 KGHSH, CDR2 LQKENI. The germline V and J ends were trimmed by 4 bases and 5 bases, with 12 bases remaining between them. The CDR3 sequence is CASSHDSGHNEQFF. The CDR3, as DNA: TGTGCCAGCTCACATGACAGCGGCCACAATGAGCAGTTCTTC.

The V and J genes are TRBV29-1 and TRBJ2-1, with D unresolved. Deletions cut 5 bases from V and 0 bases from J, with 14 bases between. CDR3 size: 15 residues. CDR1 and CDR2 from the germline V gene are SQVTM and ANQGSEA. The CDR3, as DNA: TGCAGCGTTAAATCCGCGCTGAGCTCCTACAATGAGCAGTTCTTC. Translated, it gives CSVKSALSSYNEQFF.

The rearrangement uses TRBV30 and TRBJ2-7; D remains ambiguous. Germline V CDR1 and CDR2: GTSNPN, SVGIG (reference sequence). V lost 0 bases, J lost 2 bases, and 8 bases lay in between. The CDR3 is 13 amino acids. The chain's CDR3 is CAWSVWGTYEQYF. CDR3 bases: TGTGCCTGGAGTGTATGGGGAACCTACGAGCAGTACTTC. The full variable domain, rest sourced from reference TRBV30 and TRBJ2-7, is SQTIHQWPATLVQPVGSPLSLECTVEGTSNPNLYWYRQAAGRGLQLLFYSVGIGQISSEVPQNLSASRPQDRQFILSSKKLLLSDSGFYLCAWSVWGTYEQYFGPGTRLTVT.

This chain uses TRBV5-1 with TRBJ1-2; D possibly corresponds to TRBD1 (5 bases). CDR3 length: 13 amino acids. CDR1 SGHRS and CDR2 YFSETQ come from the germline V gene. Trimming cost V 5 bases and J 7 bases, with 15 bases left between them. In DNA form, the CDR3 reads TGCGCCAGCAGTGCCGGGTGGGGCCTTGGCTACACCTTC. The encoded protein is CASSAGWGLGYTF.

This clone has just one count. Other nucleotide sequences in the sample specify the same CDR3. The CDR3 DNA is TGCAGTGCCTCGTCCCAGCCCCAGCATTTT. Its protein is CSASSQPQHF. The chain employs TRBV20-1 and TRBJ1-5; D is ambiguous. The CDR3 is 10 amino acids. V was clipped by 6 bases and J by 7 bases, with 7 bases between them. Germline-derived CDR1 and CDR2 are DFQATT and SNEGSKA (reference sequence).

The rearrangement uses TRBV10-1 and TRBJ1-2, with D unresolved. The CDR3 has 11 residues. CDR1 and CDR2 (germline): WNHNN, SYGVQD (reference sequence). Trimming pared 4 bases from V and 7 bases from J, leaving 7 bases between. CDR3 DNA: TGCGCCAGCAGTGCGGGGTTTGGCTACACCTTC. Translation gives CASSAGFGYTF.

V usage is TRBV11-1 and J usage is TRBJ2-2; no clear D gene. CDR3 length: 13 amino acids. V lost 5 bases, J lost 6 bases, and 10 bases lay in between. Germline V gene sequence: CDR1 SGHAT, CDR2 FQDESV (reference sequence). The CDR3 loop is CASSIDSSGELFF. The CDR3 DNA reads TGTGCCAGCAGCATTGATAGTTCCGGGGAGCTGTTTTTT. Together with reference TRBV11-1 and TRBJ2-2, the CDR3 gives the full variable domain: EAEVAQSPRYKITEKSQAVAFWCDPISGHATLYWYRQILGQGPELLVQFQDESVVDDSQLPKDRFSAERLKGVDSTLKIQPAELGDSAMYLCASSIDSSGELFFGEGSRLTVL.

The J gene is TRBJ2-1, the V gene TRBV9; TRBD1 aligns across 8 bases. The CDR3 contains 16 residues. CDR1 and CDR2 from the germline V gene are SGDLS and YYNGEE. The V segment lost 6 bases and the J segment 4 bases; nucleotides outside the gene matches: 12. CDR3 sequence: CASTPPDRGGYNEQFF. The CDR3 DNA follows: TGTGCCAGCACCCCGCCCGACAGGGGCGGTTACAATGAGCAGTTCTTC. The full variable domain, rest sourced from reference TRBV9 and TRBJ2-1, is DSGVTQTPKHLITATGQRVTLRCSPRSGDLSVYWYQQSLDQGLQFLIQYYNGEERAKGNILERFSAQQFPDLHSELNLSSLELGDSALYFCASTPPDRGGYNEQFFGPGTRLTVL.

The chain employs TRBV6-6 and TRBJ2-3, with 8 bases aligning to TRBD1. From germline, CDR1 is MNHNY and CDR2 SVGAGI (reference sequence). This CDR3 has 15 residues. V was pared by 2 bases and J by 2 bases, with 3 bases of the junction left unmatched. The CDR3 sequence is CASSYPTGDTDTQYF. CDR3 nucleotide sequence: TGTGCCAGCAGTTACCCGACAGGGGACACAGATACGCAGTATTTT.

This clone has only one observation. This chain connects TRBV7-8 to TRBJ2-5; possibly TRBD1 or TRBD2 for D (5 bases each). CDR1 is SGHVS and CDR2 is FQNEAQ in the germline V gene. The CDR3 spans 14 residues. Deletions cut 5 bases from V and 1 base from J, with 11 bases between. In DNA form, the CDR3 reads TGTGCCAGCAGCAGGGACGGAGGCCAAGAGACCCAGTACTTC. Its translation: CASSRDGGQETQYF.

The chain joins TRBV5-1 to TRBJ2-3; 12 bases match TRBD2. CDR3 length: 16 amino acids. Losses at the gene ends were 4 bases for V and 1 base for J; bases not matched to a gene: 4. CDR1 SGHRS and CDR2 YFSETQ come from the germline V gene. The CDR3 sequence is CASSLRLAGGTDTQYF. The CDR3 DNA is TGCGCCAGCAGCCTACGACTAGCGGGAGGCACAGATACGCAGTATTTT.